The source of this TCR beta chain is a study of CD4 T cells in relation to SARS-CoV-2 and coronaviruses. Before the COVID-19 pandemic, during about 2010-2018, CD4+ T cells were taken from unexposed donors. Naive and memory CD4+ T cells came from enriched cryopreserved PBMCs. Repertoires were generated with immunoSEQ multiplex PCR, while TCRdb's copy carries only in-frame clones and drops some. The sample includes tens of thousands of clones, roughly 89% seen only once; the top ten take 1.1% to 1.5%. This TCR came from a human donor in good health. The sequencing input was memory CD4+ T cells from PBMCs.

CDR3 sequence (DNA): TGTGCCAGCAGGGGGACGAGTAACTATGGCTACACCTTC. Translating gives CASRGTSNYGYTF. The chain joins TRBV6-5 to TRBJ1-2, with D maybe TRBD1 (5 bases). V lost 6 bases and J lost 1, with 9 bases in between. Germline CDR1 MNHEY, CDR2 SVGAGI. The CDR3 covers 13 residues.